This TCR beta chain is drawn from a study of OX40 agonist ivuxolimab in advanced cancers. Sequenced by immunoSEQ multiplex PCR; TCRdb stores in-frame clones only, minus some. There are tens of thousands of clones in the sample; 88% occur only once, and approximately 4.8% lies in the top ten. The CDR3 has 15 amino acids. Germline loops: CDR1 SEHNR, CDR2 FQNEAQ (reference sequence). V lost 7 bases, J lost 7 bases, and 11 bases stayed unmatched. The chain links TRBV7-9 to TRBJ1-4, with 8 nucleotides matching TRBD1. The clonotype comes from an adult with an advanced solid tumor such as melanoma, head and neck, liver or kidney cancer. This sample comprised CD4+ or CD8+ T cells sorted from blood, obtained in a trial of the OX40 agonist ivuxolimab. In DNA form, the CDR3 reads TGTGCCAGCACCAAATCCCAGGGGGCGAGTGAAAAACTGTTTTTT. It is translated as CASTKSQGASEKLFF.